This T cell receptor beta chain was documented in a study of shared clonotypes between healthy human individuals. Measured with immunoSEQ multiplex PCR; TCRdb has only the in-frame clones, and not every one. The sample includes over 2 million clones, 85% to 95% of them seen just once. This CDR3 has 16 amino acids. V lost 3 bases and J lost 0, with 15 bases in between. CDR1 SGDLS and CDR2 YYNGEE come from the germline V gene. The source is a man aged 18 to 30 in good health. Some clones in this sample may be carry-over from other donors' samples. Sequencing was performed on naive CD4+ T cells from PBMCs. Subset here: CD45RA+ positively selected. The chain combines TRBV9 with TRBJ1-1; TRBD1 might be the D (5 bases). CDR3 sequence: CASSGKRDRLNTEAFF. CDR3 coding DNA: TGTGCCAGCAGCGGAAAAAGGGACCGACTGAACACTGAAGCTTTCTTT. Full variable domain (rest looked up from reference TRBV9 and TRBJ1-1): DSGVTQTPKHLITATGQRVTLRCSPRSGDLSVYWYQQSLDQGLQFLIQYYNGEERAKGNILERFSAQQFPDLHSELNLSSLELGDSALYFCASSGKRDRLNTEAFFGQGTRLTVV.